Presented here are 26 T cell receptor beta chains from one specimen sequenced in a study of OX40 agonist ivuxolimab in advanced cancers. Libraries were constructed by the immunoSEQ multiplex PCR assay. This immuneACCESS table, as held by TCRdb, lists in-frame sequences with V and J called but not all clones. Of the missing ones, under half trace to an unresolved V gene in checked studies; the others have no known cause. The sample profile shows 40,000 to 45,000 clones; over 80% of them were found once. Approximately 6% of the sample rests with the top ten. The material was CD4+ or CD8+ T cells sorted from blood, obtained in a trial of the OX40 agonist ivuxolimab. These receptors all stem from an adult with an advanced solid tumor such as melanoma, head and neck, liver or kidney cancer.

This rearrangement joins TRBV6-5 to TRBJ2-3; D might be TRBD2 (6 bases). The CDR3 has 15 residues. Germline V gene lookup returns CDR1 MNHEY and CDR2 SVGAGI. V shed 0 bases and J shed 3 bases, with 10 bases lying between them. CDR3 sequence: CASSYSEGLTDTQYF. CDR3 coding DNA: TGTGCCAGCAGTTACTCAGAGGGACTGACAGATACGCAGTATTTT.

The rearrangement joins TRBV6-9 to TRBJ1-2; no firm D call. The CDR3 is 15 amino acids. V was trimmed by 2 bases and J by 4 bases, leaving 14 bases between them. Germline V gives CDR1 MNHGY, CDR2 SVAAGI. CDR3 amino acids: CASSYLRTTVYGYTF. DNA for the CDR3: TGTGCCAGCAGTTATCTTAGGACGACGGTCTATGGCTACACCTTC.

The gene calls are TRBV2 and TRBJ2-2; D not resolved. The V and J ends lost 4 bases and 2 bases respectively, with 11 bases between them. The CDR3 contains 15 residues. The V gene's germline CDR1 is SNHLY and CDR2 FYNNEI. The CDR3 here is CASSALAVNTGELFF. CDR3 bases: TGTGCCAGCAGTGCTCTCGCGGTAAACACCGGGGAGCTGTTTTTT.

The V gene is TRBV5-1, the J gene TRBJ2-3; 7 bases are a match to TRBD2. This CDR3 spans 15 amino acids. V dropped 5 bases and J dropped 4; count of bases not matched to a gene: 10. Germline V gene data show CDR1 as SGHRS and CDR2 as YFSETQ. The CDR3 protein is CASRPWGGQADTQYF. CDR3 coding DNA: TGCGCCAGCAGACCTTGGGGGGGTCAGGCAGATACGCAGTATTTT.

This chain joins TRBV7-2 and TRBJ2-7; no clear D gene. Germline V gives CDR1 SGHTA, CDR2 FQGNSA. This CDR3 spans 14 amino acids. V was pared by 8 bases and J by 2 bases, with 16 bases between. The CDR3, as DNA: TGTGCCAGCTCGTCCCTTGACTCCCCCTACGAGCAGTACTTC. Translation gives CASSSLDSPYEQYF. The full variable domain, completed using reference TRBV7-2 and TRBJ2-7, is GAGVSQSPSNKVTEKGKDVELRCDPISGHTALYWYRQSLGQGLEFLIYFQGNSAPDKSGLPSDRFSAERTGGSVSTLTIQRTQQEDSAVYLCASSSLDSPYEQYFGPGTRLTVT.

The chain carries TRBV7-8 and TRBJ1-6, with D possibly matching TRBD1 (5 bases). The CDR3 loop spans 14 amino acids. Trimming took 5 bases from V and 9 from J, leaving 14 bases between them. Looked up from germline, CDR1 is SGHVS and CDR2 is FQNEAQ. This chain's CDR3 is CASSPGHSGSPLHF. DNA for the CDR3: TGTGCCAGCAGCCCCGGACATAGCGGTTCACCCCTCCACTTT.

The J gene is TRBJ1-5, the V gene TRBV30; D possibly corresponds to TRBD1 (5 bases). The germline CDR1 and CDR2 sequences are GTSNPN and SVGIG (reference sequence). Trimming took off 7 bases at V and 6 bases at J, with 22 bases between the two ends. The CDR3 spans 15 residues. DNA for the CDR3: TGTGCCTTCCTAGAGAGTCCAGGGAGTGGTCAGCCCCAGCATTTT. This translates into CAFLESPGSGQPQHF.

The V call is TRBV4-1, the J call TRBJ2-7; the D is unclear. The germline V and J ends were trimmed by 0 bases and 2 bases, with 8 bases remaining between them. The V gene's germline CDR1 is MGHRA and CDR2 YSYEKL. The CDR3 consists of 14 residues. In nucleotides, the CDR3 is TGCGCCAGCAGCCAAGATTCCGTGGCCTACGAGCAGTACTTC. Its translation is CASSQDSVAYEQYF.

The sample holds one count of this clone. The chain recombines TRBV7-9 with TRBJ2-7, with 7 bases that match TRBD1. The CDR3 loop spans 15 amino acids. Germline V gene lookup returns CDR1 SEHNR and CDR2 FQNEAQ (reference sequence). Germline trimming cut 5 bases from V and 0 bases from J; bases unmatched to any gene: 7. The CDR3 DNA reads as TGTGCCAGCAGCGTAACAGGGGTTGGCTCCTACGAGCAGTACTTC. Protein product: CASSVTGVGSYEQYF.

The V gene is TRBV2, the J gene TRBJ2-7; D uncertain. Trimming took off 3 bases at V and 6 bases at J, with 12 bases between the two ends. The CDR3 has 13 residues. Germline V gene data show CDR1 as SNHLY and CDR2 as FYNNEI. CDR3 DNA: TGTGCCAGCAGTGACAACAGCGCTACCGAGCAGTACTTC. Translated, it gives CASSDNSATEQYF.

This rearrangement joins TRBV19 to TRBJ2-2; D is ambiguous. Germline CDR1 LNHDA, CDR2 SQIVND (reference sequence). This CDR3 spans 14 amino acids. V gave up 6 bases and J gave up 1 base, with 9 bases separating them. CDR3 sequence (DNA): TGTGCCAGTAGGGCAGTCCAGAACACCGGGGAGCTGTTTTTT. Protein sequence: CASRAVQNTGELFF.

The chain couples TRBV19 to TRBJ2-5, with D possibly matching TRBD2 (5 bases). The CDR3 consists of 16 residues. V was clipped by 1 base and J by 3 bases, with 15 bases between them. CDR1 and CDR2 (germline): LNHDA, SQIVND (reference sequence). The DNA for the CDR3 is TGTGCCAGTAGTATAGGGATAGCGAACTATAAAGAGACCCAGTACTTC. This sequence encodes CASSIGIANYKETQYF.

The chain combines TRBV6-5 with TRBJ2-5; the D gene could be TRBD1 or TRBD2 (5 bases each). The J call may be faulty, since TRBJ2-7 better matches the DNA end. Germline V CDR1 and CDR2: MNHEY, SVGAGI. CDR3 length equals 15 residues. CDR3 in DNA: TGTGCCAGCAGGCGTGGGACCGGTAGATCCTACGAGCAGTACTTC. Amino acids: CASRRGTGRSYEQYF.

The rearrangement joins TRBV5-4 to TRBJ2-5; 14 nucleotides match TRBD2. The germline CDR1 and CDR2 sequences are SGHNT and YYREEE (reference sequence). Trimming cost V 4 bases and J 5 bases; bases outside gene matches: 10. There are 17 residues in the CDR3. Here the CDR3 DNA reads TGTGCCAGCAGCACCAGACTAGCGGGAGGGCCGGGGGAGACCCAGTACTTC. Protein: CASSTRLAGGPGETQYF.

V is TRBV28 and J is TRBJ1-2, with 7 bases matching TRBD1. The V gene's germline CDR1 is MDHEN and CDR2 SYDVKM. This CDR3 spans 15 amino acids. V was pared by 3 bases and J by 8 bases, with 12 bases of the junction left unmatched. CDR3: CASSFTTGWMEGYTF. The CDR3 DNA is TGTGCCAGCAGTTTCACGACAGGGTGGATGGAAGGCTACACCTTC.

V and J are TRBV27 and TRBJ1-2; the D is unclear. Germline V lookup: CDR1 MNHEY, CDR2 SMNVEV (reference sequence). Deletions cut 4 bases from V and 6 bases from J, with 15 bases between. CDR3 length: 14 amino acids. CDR3 region: CASSSTLRADGYTF. In DNA form, the CDR3 reads TGTGCCAGCAGTTCCACGTTAAGGGCCGATGGCTACACCTTC.

This clone has just one count. The rearrangement joins TRBV5-6 to TRBJ1-1, with a weak D call TRBD1 (6 bases). Per the germline V gene, CDR1 is SGHDT and CDR2 is YYEEEE. Trimming took off 4 bases at V and 4 bases at J, with 17 bases between the two ends. The CDR3 spans 15 residues. CDR3 DNA: TGTGCCAGCAGCCTACAAGGGGGGGCGAGCACTGAAGCTTTCTTT. It codes for CASSLQGGASTEAFF. The full variable domain, rest sourced from reference TRBV5-6 and TRBJ1-1, is DAGVTQSPTHLIKTRGQQVTLRCSPKSGHDTVSWYQQALGQGPQFIFQYYEEEERQRGNFPDRFSGHQFPNYSSELNVNALLLGDSALYLCASSLQGGASTEAFFGQGTRLTVV.

The genes are TRBV5-1 and TRBJ2-7, with 7 bases lining up with TRBD2. V trimming: 4 bases; J trimming: 0 bases; junction bases outside the gene matches: 7. The germline V gene encodes CDR1 SGHRS and CDR2 YFSETQ. The CDR3 totals 15 residues. This chain's CDR3 is CASSPAGTNSYEQYF. Written as DNA, the CDR3 is TGCGCCAGCAGCCCCGCCGGGACTAACTCCTACGAGCAGTACTTC.

This clone was seen a handful of times. CDR3 nucleotides: TGTGCCAGCAGCAAACAGGGACCGCCGACTGAAGCTTTCTTT. Encoded protein: CASSKQGPPTEAFF. This chain connects TRBV6-6 to TRBJ1-1, with D maybe TRBD1 (6 bases). The germline CDR1 and CDR2 sequences are MNHNY and SVGAGI (reference sequence). Trimming stripped 6 bases from V and 5 bases from J, with 16 bases between. CDR3 length: 14 residues.

The chain recombines TRBV7-8 with TRBJ2-5; D unclear. The V end lost 5 bases, the J end lost 5 bases, and 9 bases lay between the germline ends. Germline CDR1 reads SGHVS; CDR2 reads FQNEAQ. This CDR3 region has 12 residues. CDR3 protein: CASSAGSETQYF. The CDR3 bases are TGTGCCAGCAGCGCCGGTTCGGAGACCCAGTACTTC. The full variable domain, in which reference TRBV7-8 and TRBJ2-5 provide the parts outside the CDR3, is GAGVSQSPRYKVAKRGQDVALRCDPISGHVSLFWYQQALGQGPEFLTYFQNEAQLDKSGLPSDRFFAERPEGSVSTLKIQRTQQEDSAVYLCASSAGSETQYFGPGTRLLVL.

The chain uses TRBV29-1 and TRBJ1-5; TRBD1 matches 10 bases. The CDR3 sequence is 17 residues long. Per germline, CDR1 SQVTM and CDR2 ANQGSEA. Unmatched junction bases numbered 10, after V lost 4 bases and J lost 1 base. CDR3 in amino acids: CSVVWGQGTRSNQPQHF. Here the CDR3 DNA reads TGCAGCGTTGTATGGGGACAGGGGACGAGAAGCAATCAGCCCCAGCATTTT.

This rearrangement joins TRBV4-1 to TRBJ2-3; D is unclear. This CDR3 region has 15 residues. Germline V lookup: CDR1 MGHRA, CDR2 YSYEKL. The V end lost 0 bases, the J end lost 2 bases, and 9 bases lay between the germline ends. As DNA, the CDR3 is TGCGCCAGCAGCCAAGATGGGTTTTCCACAGATACGCAGTATTTT. Its protein product is CASSQDGFSTDTQYF.

The chain links TRBV19 to TRBJ2-1; D is possibly TRBD1 (7 bases). Germline assignment: CDR1 LNHDA and CDR2 SQIVND (reference sequence). The CDR3 has 12 amino acids. V lost 2 bases, J lost 9 bases, and 8 bases lay in between. The CDR3 sequence is CASSIQGGEQFF. DNA for the CDR3: TGTGCCAGTAGTATACAGGGGGGTGAGCAGTTCTTC. The full variable domain, with the rest looked up from reference TRBV19 and TRBJ2-1, is DGGITQSPKYLFRKEGQNVTLSCEQNLNHDAMYWYRQDPGQGLRLIYYSQIVNDFQKGDIAEGYSVSREKKESFPLTVTSAQKNPTAFYLCASSIQGGEQFFGPGTRLTVL.

The chain carries TRBV14 and TRBJ1-1, with a tentative D call TRBD1 (6 bases). The length of the CDR3 is 15 residues. Germline V gives CDR1 SGHDN, CDR2 FVKESK. The V and J ends lost 5 bases and 1 base respectively, with 14 bases between them. This chain's CDR3 is CASSALGGSNTEAFF. The CDR3 DNA reads TGTGCCAGCAGCGCCCTAGGGGGGTCGAACACTGAAGCTTTCTTT.

V and J are TRBV27 and TRBJ1-5; possible D gene TRBD1, 6 bases. This CDR3 has 17 amino acids. Germline V gene sequence: CDR1 MNHEY, CDR2 SMNVEV (reference sequence). The V end lost 0 bases, the J end lost 3 bases, and 15 bases lay between the germline ends. In DNA, the CDR3 is TGTGCCAGCAGTTTATCAATGATAGGGGGGGCCAATCAGCCCCAGCATTTT. Encoded protein: CASSLSMIGGANQPQHF.

The rearrangement uses TRBV19 and TRBJ2-2; 9 positions match TRBD2. This CDR3 is built from 16 residues. With V trimmed by 3 bases and J by 5 bases, 7 bases remained unmatched. Germline V lookup: CDR1 LNHDA, CDR2 SQIVND (reference sequence). The CDR3 spells CASSMTSGLKTGELFF. The CDR3 nucleotides are TGTGCCAGTAGTATGACTAGCGGTTTAAAAACCGGGGAGCTGTTTTTT.